A single sample is the source of the 24 T cell receptor beta chains below, sequenced in a study of cytomegalovirus exposure and HLA in healthy donors. The data were produced by immunoSEQ multiplex PCR, yet TCRdb's version contains in-frame clones alone and is incomplete. The table has over 150,000 clones, over 85% seen once. Material for sequencing was PBMCs. The receptors originated from a man younger than 30 in good health and CMV-seropositive.

V usage is TRBV2 and J usage is TRBJ1-5; 8 bases line up with TRBD1. This CDR3 contains 14 residues. The germline CDR1 and CDR2 sequences are SNHLY and FYNNEI. Trimming at V came to 3 bases and at J to 6 bases, leaving 4 bases not matched to a gene. The CDR3 DNA sequence: TGTGCCAGCAGTGACCGGACAGGGAGTCAGCCCCAGCATTTT. Amino acid sequence: CASSDRTGSQPQHF.

This chain uses TRBV19 with TRBJ1-1, with D possibly being TRBD1 (6 bases). Germline loops: CDR1 LNHDA, CDR2 SQIVND (reference sequence). V was cut by 1 base and J by 1 base, with 16 bases left in between. The CDR3 length is 17 residues. CDR3 sequence reads: CASSIAGHRAANTEAFF. CDR3 DNA sequence: TGTGCCAGTAGTATAGCCGGCCACAGGGCGGCGAACACTGAAGCTTTCTTT. Supplemented by reference TRBV19 and TRBJ1-1, the full variable domain reads DGGITQSPKYLFRKEGQNVTLSCEQNLNHDAMYWYRQDPGQGLRLIYYSQIVNDFQKGDIAEGYSVSREKKESFPLTVTSAQKNPTAFYLCASSIAGHRAANTEAFFGQGTRLTVV.

J is TRBJ1-1 and V is TRBV4-1, with no clear D. Trimming shortened V by 0 bases and J by 1 base, and 6 bases separated the two germline ends. Germline loops: CDR1 MGHRA, CDR2 YSYEKL. The CDR3 runs 14 residues. The CDR3 here is CASSQDVRNTEAFF. The DNA of the CDR3 is TGCGCCAGCAGCCAAGATGTCAGGAACACTGAAGCTTTCTTT.

This clone was detected once. The CDR3 region is CASSLGGTNTGELFF. The DNA of the CDR3 is TGTGCCAGCAGCTTGGGGGGTACGAACACCGGGGAGCTGTTTTTT. The chain employs TRBV7-3 and TRBJ2-2; possible D gene TRBD2, 6 bases. Trimming stripped 3 bases from V and 0 bases from J, with 8 bases between. Germline V lookup: CDR1 SGHTA, CDR2 FQGTGA. The CDR3 consists of 15 residues.

The chain couples TRBV9 to TRBJ2-2; no clear D gene. The germline CDR1 and CDR2 sequences are SGDLS and YYNGEE. V lost 0 bases to trimming and J lost 6 bases, with 12 bases between them. The CDR3 loop spans 15 amino acids. This CDR3 reads CASSVVPAEAGELFF. CDR3 coding DNA: TGTGCCAGCAGCGTAGTTCCGGCGGAAGCCGGGGAGCTGTTTTTT.

The chain combines TRBV7-6 with TRBJ2-2; weak D call: TRBD2 (5 bases). V lost 5 bases and J lost 7, with 8 bases in between. The germline V gene encodes CDR1 SGHVS and CDR2 FNYEAQ. CDR3 length: 12 residues. As DNA, the CDR3 is TGTGCCAGCAGCCTCCGGGGCGGGGAGCTGTTTTTT. Its protein product is CASSLRGGELFF. Together with reference TRBV7-6 and TRBJ2-2, the CDR3 gives the full variable domain: GAGVSQSPRYKVTKRGQDVALRCDPISGHVSLYWYRQALGQGPEFLTYFNYEAQQDKSGLPNDRFSAERPEGSISTLTIQRTEQRDSAMYRCASSLRGGELFFGEGSRLTVL.

The V and J genes are TRBV5-6 and TRBJ1-2, with TRBD1 matching 7 bases. Germline V lookup: CDR1 SGHDT, CDR2 YYEEEE. This CDR3 is built from 13 residues. The V and J ends lost 0 bases and 7 bases, in that order; junction bases with no gene match: 3. CDR3 nucleotides: TGTGCCAGCAGCTTGGATTCAGGGGGTGGCTACACCTTC. It yields the protein CASSLDSGGGYTF.

The chain is built from TRBV19 and TRBJ2-7; no reliable D call. V dropped 10 bases and J dropped 4 bases, with 20 bases sitting between them. There are 14 residues in the CDR3. In germline, CDR1 is LNHDA, CDR2 SQIVND (reference sequence). The CDR3 bases are TGTGCCACGCAACCAGGTATTGGGCTGTACGAGCAGTACTTC. It codes for CATQPGIGLYEQYF.

The rearrangement uses TRBV7-3 and TRBJ2-7; 7 bases agree with TRBD1. Per the germline V gene, CDR1 is SGHTA and CDR2 is FQGTGA. J lost 2 bases, V lost 5 bases, and 3 bases had no gene match. The CDR3 is made up of 13 amino acids. As DNA, the CDR3 is TGTGCCAGCAGCCGAGGACAGGCCTACGAGCAGTACTTC. As protein: CASSRGQAYEQYF.

The chain is built from TRBV10-2 and TRBJ1-2; D is perhaps TRBD1 (6 bases). V shed 0 bases and J shed 4 bases, with 15 bases lying between them. The CDR3 runs 16 residues. Germline V gene sequence: CDR1 WSHSY, CDR2 SAAADI. CDR3 sequence reads: CASSESLGGVGYGYTF. The CDR3 nucleotides read TGCGCCAGCAGTGAGTCGTTAGGGGGTGTCGGCTATGGCTACACCTTC.

The V and J genes are TRBV5-8 and TRBJ2-3; 11 nucleotides line up with TRBD2. CDR3 size: 16 residues. With 4 bases clipped from V and 2 bases from J, the junction kept 6 bases outside the gene matches. Germline V gene data show CDR1 as SGHTS and CDR2 as YDEGEE. CDR3: CASSPGTSGNTDTQYF. CDR3 nucleotides: TGTGCCAGCAGCCCGGGGACTAGCGGAAACACAGATACGCAGTATTTT.

V usage is TRBV11-1 and J usage is TRBJ2-7; TRBD2 matches 8 bases. Germline V gene lookup returns CDR1 SGHAT and CDR2 FQDESV (reference sequence). The CDR3 sequence is 12 residues long. CDR3 residues: CSCSGNSYEQYF. Written as DNA, the CDR3 is TGTTCTTGTAGCGGGAACTCCTACGAGCAGTACTTC.

The V and J genes are TRBV7-3 and TRBJ1-1, with 9 bases identical to TRBD1. CDR1 SGHTA and CDR2 FQGTGA come from the germline V gene. The CDR3 is 14 residues long. The junction had 4 bases not matched to a gene; V was cut back by 5 bases and J by 3 bases. The CDR3 DNA reads TGTGCCAGCAGCCCGACAGGGGGTGACACTGAAGCTTTCTTT. The encoded protein is CASSPTGGDTEAFF.

In this sample, this clone turned up a few times. This chain links TRBV6-5 with TRBJ1-5; D gene uncertain. Trimming took 6 bases from V and 6 from J, leaving 12 bases between them. The CDR3 is made up of 13 amino acids. Per germline, CDR1 MNHEY and CDR2 SVGAGI. Written as DNA, the CDR3 is TGTGCCAGCAGCCCAACTCGGGGTCAGCCCCAGCATTTT. Translation: CASSPTRGQPQHF.

CDR3 bases: TGCGCCAGCAGCCAAGAAACAAGGAACACTGAAGCTTTCTTT. Residues: CASSQETRNTEAFF. The chain employs TRBV4-1 and TRBJ1-1; D call uncertain. The V gene lost 0 bases and the J gene lost 1 base, with 6 bases spanning the gap. Germline assignment: CDR1 MGHRA and CDR2 YSYEKL. The CDR3 extends over 14 amino acids.

V usage is TRBV11-3 and J usage is TRBJ1-1; TRBD1 aligns across 8 bases. CDR1 and CDR2 from the germline V gene are SGHNT and YENEEA. V lost 5 bases and J lost 5; bases outside the gene matches: 7. This CDR3 spans 14 amino acids. The CDR3 DNA follows: TGTGCCAGCAGCCCAGGGGGCGAGGGAACTGAAGCTTTCTTT. Translation gives CASSPGGEGTEAFF.

J is TRBJ1-1 and V is TRBV19; D is unclear. CDR3 length: 13 residues. Trimming took off 3 bases at V and 5 bases at J, with 10 bases between the two ends. Per germline, CDR1 LNHDA and CDR2 SQIVND (reference sequence). The CDR3 reads CASSILAGTEAFF. As DNA, the CDR3 is TGTGCCAGTAGTATCCTAGCGGGTACTGAAGCTTTCTTT.

This sequence joins TRBV19 and TRBJ2-2, with a weak D call TRBD1 (5 bases). CDR1 is LNHDA and CDR2 is SQIVND in the germline V gene (reference sequence). The V gene lost 3 bases and the J gene lost 7 bases, with 12 bases spanning the gap. This CDR3 is 14 amino acids long. The CDR3 sequence is CASSIGGRDGELFF. The CDR3, as DNA: TGTGCCAGTAGTATCGGCGGCAGGGACGGGGAGCTGTTTTTT.

This rearrangement joins TRBV7-3 to TRBJ2-3; TRBD2 matches at 7 bases. Per the germline V gene, CDR1 is SGHTA and CDR2 is FQGTGA. Trimming at V came to 5 bases and at J to 4 bases, leaving 12 bases not matched to a gene. The CDR3 is 16 residues long. The CDR3 bases are TGTGCCAGCAGCCAAGACTCGCGGGAGTTCGCAGATACGCAGTATTTT. This gives the protein CASSQDSREFADTQYF.

The chain links TRBV5-5 to TRBJ2-1, with 7 bases aligning to TRBD2. Germline V lookup: CDR1 SGHKS, CDR2 YYEKEE (reference sequence). The CDR3 is 15 residues long. The junction had 3 bases not matched to a gene; V was cut back by 0 bases and J by 3 bases. CDR3 sequence (DNA): TGTGCCAGCAGCTTGGGCGGGAGTGGCTACAATGAGCAGTTCTTC. It is translated as CASSLGGSGYNEQFF.

The sample holds many counts of this clone. The chain carries TRBV6-1 and TRBJ2-7; unclear D gene. The CDR3 sequence is 13 residues long. The V and J ends lost 6 bases and 6 bases respectively, with 15 bases between them. Per germline, CDR1 MNHNS and CDR2 SASEGT. The CDR3 spells CASRLGGPAEQYF. The DNA for the CDR3 is TGTGCCAGCAGATTGGGTGGGCCCGCCGAGCAGTACTTC.

The chain is built from TRBV9 and TRBJ1-1; TRBD1 aligns across 7 bases. The CDR3 totals 14 residues. Germline V gene lookup returns CDR1 SGDLS and CDR2 YYNGEE. The V and J ends lost 1 base and 1 base, in that order; junction bases with no gene match: 1. The CDR3 here is CASSVTGANTEAFF. CDR3 sequence (DNA): TGTGCCAGCAGCGTAACAGGGGCGAACACTGAAGCTTTCTTT.

This chain joins TRBV7-8 and TRBJ2-5; the D is unclear. This CDR3 contains 14 residues. CDR1 and CDR2 (germline): SGHVS, FQNEAQ. Trimming took 5 bases from V and 2 from J, leaving 12 bases between them. The CDR3 coding sequence is TGTGCCAGCAGCCCCCAGGCAGGACAAGAGACCCAGTACTTC. This encodes CASSPQAGQETQYF.

The V call is TRBV28, the J call TRBJ2-3, with 11 nucleotides matching TRBD1. Germline V lookup: CDR1 MDHEN, CDR2 SYDVKM. The CDR3 length is 15 residues. The V and J ends lost 5 bases and 6 bases, in that order; junction bases with no gene match: 7. Here the CDR3 reads CASSPRTGGYDTQYF. As DNA, the CDR3 is TGTGCCAGCAGTCCGCGGACAGGGGGCTACGATACGCAGTATTTT.